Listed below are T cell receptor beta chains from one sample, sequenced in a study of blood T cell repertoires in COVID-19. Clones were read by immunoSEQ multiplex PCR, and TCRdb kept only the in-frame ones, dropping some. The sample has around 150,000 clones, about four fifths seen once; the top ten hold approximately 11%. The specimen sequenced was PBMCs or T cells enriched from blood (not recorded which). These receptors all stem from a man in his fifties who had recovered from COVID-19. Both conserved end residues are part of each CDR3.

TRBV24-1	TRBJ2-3	CATSDLYGGDTQYF
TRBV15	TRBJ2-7	CATSREGVSYEQYF
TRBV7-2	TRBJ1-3	CASSFLSSGNTIYF
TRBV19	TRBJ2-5	CASSPTGGVKETQYF
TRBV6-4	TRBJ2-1	CASSALQGNEQFF
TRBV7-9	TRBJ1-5	CASSRTGANQPQHF
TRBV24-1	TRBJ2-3	CATSDGQVSTDTQYF
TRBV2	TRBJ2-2	CASSEARGQAGELFF
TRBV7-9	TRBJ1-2	CASSPTRGADYGYTF
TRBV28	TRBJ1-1	CASSSPATGLNTEAFF
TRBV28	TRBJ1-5	CASSTDTGGNQPQHF
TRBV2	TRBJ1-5	CASSSSGLTTGNQPQHF
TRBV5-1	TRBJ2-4	CASSPSTSGEFQRYF
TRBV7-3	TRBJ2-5	CASSYSGTPVMGETQYF
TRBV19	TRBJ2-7	CASSRRQGLHEQYF
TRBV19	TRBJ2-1	CASSMWRTSGDEQFF
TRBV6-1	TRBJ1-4	CASSEALGGTNEKLFF
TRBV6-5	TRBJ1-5	CASSYRGIGQPQHF
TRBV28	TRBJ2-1	CASSSVTGGTYNEQFF
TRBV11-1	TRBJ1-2	CASSLSGAGGYTF
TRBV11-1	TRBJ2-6	CASSLVRFSGANVLTF
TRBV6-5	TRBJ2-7	CASSSVKGPYEQYF
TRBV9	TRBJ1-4	CASSPFAGVGEKLFF
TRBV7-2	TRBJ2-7	CASSLEQGFYEQYF
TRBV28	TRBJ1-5	CASSPGARGANQPQHF
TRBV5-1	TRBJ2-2	CASSLQGVNTGELFF
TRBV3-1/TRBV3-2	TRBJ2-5	CASSSTSGQETQYF
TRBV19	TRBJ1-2	CASSINGRGQNGYTF
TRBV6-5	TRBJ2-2	CASSYGQGYTGELFF
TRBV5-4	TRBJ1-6	CASSHGIPGSTLHF
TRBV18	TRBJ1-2	CASSTDFTATRGGYTF
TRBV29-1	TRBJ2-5	CSVGQGGLQETQYF
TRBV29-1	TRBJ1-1	CSALGNTEAFF
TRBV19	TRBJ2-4	CASSMLGGREAKNIQYF
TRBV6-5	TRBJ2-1	CASTGGTSGRVEQFF
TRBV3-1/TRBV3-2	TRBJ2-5	CASSQDSVAQYF
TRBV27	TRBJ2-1	CASSRTEKYNEQFF
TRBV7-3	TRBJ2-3	CASSFGTSGSTDTQYF
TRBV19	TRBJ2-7	CAVIGGHEQYF
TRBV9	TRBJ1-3	CASSVVGAGGNTIYF
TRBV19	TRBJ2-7	CASSIRLFQGLNEQYF
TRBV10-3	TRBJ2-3	CAIRRDQGPDTQYF
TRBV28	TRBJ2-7	CASSLAAYEQYF
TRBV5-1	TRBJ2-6	CASSGRQEWRSPGANVLTF
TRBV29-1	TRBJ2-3	CSATSTDTQYF
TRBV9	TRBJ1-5	CASSVGGFDNQPQHF
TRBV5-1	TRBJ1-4	CASSLGGALNEKLFF
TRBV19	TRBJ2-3	CASSSRTGSTDTQYF